Below are 30 T cell receptor beta chains sequenced from a single sample in a study of T cell repertoires in cytomegalovirus infection. TCRdb used MiXCR to reprocess the reads, holding one entry per CDR3 protein. The table lists about 400,000 distinct CDR3 sequences, roughly 18% of them singletons, with under 9% in the top ten. The sequenced sample consisted of PBMCs. The receptors shown here come from a human donor in good health (CMV status not recorded). Some clones in this sample may be carry-over from other donors' samples.

This clonotype was seen repeatedly, ten times or more. The V call is TRBV7-2, the J call TRBJ2-3; weak D call: TRBD2 (6 bases). The germline CDR1 and CDR2 sequences are SGHTA and FQGNSA. The V and J ends lost 5 bases and 2 bases respectively, with 14 bases between them. The CDR3 consists of 15 residues. The CDR3 loop reads CASSLWGGTTDTQYF. The CDR3 DNA is TGTGCCAGCAGCCTATGGGGCGGGACCACAGATACGCAGTATTTT.

In this sample, this clonotype turned up once. The chain joins TRBV19 to TRBJ1-5, with D tentatively TRBD1 (6 bases). V lost 6 bases, J lost 1 base, and 13 bases lay in between. CDR3 length equals 15 residues. In germline, CDR1 is LNHDA, CDR2 SQIVND (reference sequence). CDR3 sequence (DNA): TGTGCCAGTAGACAGGACAGTCTCAGCAATCAGCCCCAGCATTTT. It encodes CASRQDSLSNQPQHF.

This clonotype was counted at least ten times. The chain combines TRBV7-2 with TRBJ2-1; TRBD2 aligns across 8 bases. This CDR3 has 16 amino acids. Germline CDR1 is SGHTA and CDR2 is FQGNSA. After removal of 5 bases from V and 4 bases from J, the junction contained 10 bases not matched to a gene. The CDR3 loop reads CASSDRGGLVYNEQFF. The CDR3 nucleotides read TGTGCCAGCAGCGATCGAGGGGGACTAGTGTACAATGAGCAGTTCTTC.

J is TRBJ2-5 and V is TRBV9, with D possibly TRBD2 on 6 matching bases. The CDR3 loop spans 15 amino acids. Trimming pared 3 bases from V and 5 bases from J, leaving 17 bases between. Germline V CDR1 and CDR2: SGDLS, YYNGEE. The CDR3 sequence: CASSAGDFHWETQYF. CDR3 coding DNA: TGTGCCAGCAGCGCCGGGGACTTTCACTGGGAGACCCAGTACTTC.

This clonotype came up a few times. The genes are TRBV20-1 and TRBJ2-7, with 11 bases lining up with TRBD2. J was trimmed by 1 base and V by 1 base; bases with no gene match: 9. From germline, CDR1 is DFQATT and CDR2 SNEGSKA (reference sequence). The CDR3 has 17 residues. The DNA for the CDR3 is TGCAGTGCTAGAGGTCTAGCGGGAGGTTGGTCGTCCTACGAGCAGTACTTC. Protein: CSARGLAGGWSSYEQYF.

This clonotype turned up a few times. This chain connects TRBV2 to TRBJ2-7; the D gene could be TRBD1 or TRBD2 (6 bases each). CDR3 length: 14 residues. CDR1 SNHLY and CDR2 FYNNEI come from the germline V gene. The V gene lost 6 bases and the J gene lost 0 bases, with 12 bases spanning the gap. The chain's CDR3 is CASRGAGSSYEQYF. DNA for the CDR3: TGTGCCAGCAGGGGGGCGGGGAGCTCCTACGAGCAGTACTTC.

This clonotype was counted a few times. V usage is TRBV20-1 and J usage is TRBJ2-1; D is undetermined. The CDR3 runs 12 residues. The V gene lost 1 base and the J gene lost 9 bases, with 10 bases spanning the gap. Germline V gene data show CDR1 as DFQATT and CDR2 as SNEGSKA (reference sequence). CDR3 in amino acids: CSARAGVREQFF. For the CDR3, the DNA is TGCAGTGCTAGAGCTGGCGTTCGTGAGCAGTTCTTC.

The sample holds a few counts of this clonotype. V gene TRBV20-1 combines with J gene TRBJ2-1, with D hard to call. The germline gives CDR1 DFQATT, CDR2 SNEGSKA (reference sequence). V lost 3 bases and J lost 8, with 11 bases in between. The CDR3 has 12 residues. The CDR3 DNA follows: TGCAGTGCTAGCCGCCGTTTAGATGAGCAGTTCTTC. It encodes CSASRRLDEQFF.

This clonotype appeared many times. J is TRBJ2-1 and V is TRBV7-2; possibly TRBD2 for D (5 bases). Germline CDR1 is SGHTA and CDR2 is FQGNSA. The CDR3 length is 16 residues. V was shortened by 6 bases and J by 0 bases, with 15 bases between the two germline ends. As DNA, the CDR3 is TGTGCCAGCAGGAGATACGGGGTCAGCTCCTACAATGAGCAGTTCTTC. Its protein is CASRRYGVSSYNEQFF.

This clonotype has only a few counts. The CDR3 protein is CASSIDAGTASSYEQYF. The CDR3 nucleotides read TGTGCCAGTAGTATAGACGCCGGGACAGCGAGCTCCTACGAGCAGTACTTC. V usage is TRBV19 and J usage is TRBJ2-7; 7 bases agree with TRBD1. J lost 0 bases, V lost 0 bases, and 8 bases had no gene match. CDR1 is LNHDA and CDR2 is SQIVND in the germline V gene (reference sequence). This CDR3 comprises 17 residues.

The chain recombines TRBV2 with TRBJ1-1; D may be TRBD1 (6 bases). This CDR3 comprises 13 residues. V lost 7 bases to trimming and J lost 1 base, with 10 bases between them. CDR1 and CDR2 (germline): SNHLY, FYNNEI. CDR3 protein: CASKPDRNTEAFF. CDR3 nucleotides: TGTGCCAGCAAACCGGACAGGAACACTGAAGCTTTCTTT. Drawing the rest from reference TRBV2 and TRBJ1-1, the complete variable domain is EPEVTQTPSHQVTQMGQEVILRCVPISNHLYFYWYRQILGQKVEFLVSFYNNEISEKSEIFDDQFSVERPDGSNFTLKIRSTKLEDSAMYFCASKPDRNTEAFFGQGTRLTVV.

This chain connects TRBV5-4 to TRBJ2-2; TRBD2 aligns across 7 bases. CDR1 SGHNT and CDR2 YYREEE come from the germline V gene (reference sequence). The ends lost 2 bases at V and 6 bases at J; junction bases unmatched: 7. This CDR3 spans 15 amino acids. The CDR3 DNA reads as TGTGCCAGCAGCTTAGTCTCGGGGGGTCCCGGGGAGCTGTTTTTT. Translated: CASSLVSGGPGELFF.

The sample holds many counts of this clonotype. This chain uses TRBV7-8 with TRBJ2-1; D uncertain. The CDR3 runs to 16 residues. Germline V gene lookup returns CDR1 SGHVS and CDR2 FQNEAQ. Trimming stripped 5 bases from V and 5 bases from J, with 19 bases between. The CDR3 loop is CASSLLRRAQDNEQFF. The CDR3 region has the DNA TGTGCCAGCAGCCTCCTGAGAAGAGCCCAGGACAATGAGCAGTTCTTC.

This clonotype was seen more than once but under ten times. V is TRBV2 and J is TRBJ1-2; 8 bases map to TRBD1. The trim removed 4 bases at V and 2 bases at J, leaving 9 bases unmatched. Germline-derived CDR1 and CDR2 are SNHLY and FYNNEI. CDR3 length: 16 residues. DNA for the CDR3: TGTGCCAGCAGTGGGCACAGGGGGTGGAAAAACTATGGCTACACCTTC. Its protein product is CASSGHRGWKNYGYTF. The entire variable domain, with the rest obtained from reference TRBV2 and TRBJ1-2, is as follows: EPEVTQTPSHQVTQMGQEVILRCVPISNHLYFYWYRQILGQKVEFLVSFYNNEISEKSEIFDDQFSVERPDGSNFTLKIRSTKLEDSAMYFCASSGHRGWKNYGYTFGSGTRLTVV.

This clonotype was observed many times. The genes are TRBV7-2 and TRBJ1-2; 11 bases line up with TRBD1. V shed 3 bases, J shed 8 bases, and the junction held 11 bases outside the gene matches. Germline loops: CDR1 SGHTA, CDR2 FQGNSA. This CDR3 has 16 amino acids. Here the CDR3 DNA reads TGTGCCAGCAGCTTTCCCGGGACAGGGGGGTTGAGAGGCTACACCTTC. It translates to CASSFPGTGGLRGYTF.

At least ten counts were recorded for this clonotype. The genes are TRBV20-1 and TRBJ2-3; no clear D gene. CDR1 and CDR2 (germline): DFQATT, SNEGSKA (reference sequence). The length of the CDR3 is 15 residues. Trimming took off 0 bases at V and 1 base at J, with 11 bases between the two ends. This CDR3 reads CSARDQQMGTDTQYF. The CDR3 nucleotides are TGCAGTGCTAGAGACCAACAGATGGGCACAGATACGCAGTATTTT.

This clonotype was counted at least ten times. V gene TRBV7-9 combines with J gene TRBJ2-5; D ambiguous. The length of the CDR3 is 10 residues. Between the trimmed V and J ends, which lost 5 bases and 7 bases, there was a span of 5 bases. Germline-derived CDR1 and CDR2 are SEHNR and FQNEAQ (reference sequence). CDR3 DNA: TGTGCCAGCAGCGACGGGACCCAGTACTTC. Translation: CASSDGTQYF.

The table lists this clonotype with a few counts. The V call is TRBV12-3 or TRBV12-4, the J call TRBJ1-6; the match to TRBD1 covers 9 bases. J gave up 9 bases and V 6 bases, and 6 bases lay outside the gene matches. The CDR3 runs to 14 residues. The CDR3 DNA reads as TGTGCCAGCAGGTTGACAGGGGGTACTTCACCCCTCCACTTT. Translation gives CASRLTGGTSPLHF.

This clonotype occurred many times. The chain is built from TRBV12-3 or TRBV12-4 and TRBJ2-7; no definite D call. This CDR3 has 15 amino acids. With 3 bases removed from V and 3 bases from J, the gap between germline ends came to 15 bases. For the CDR3, the DNA is TGTGCCAGCAGTTTCCCTGCTTTGGGGTTCTACGAGCAGTACTTC. Translating gives CASSFPALGFYEQYF.

The table lists this clonotype with a count of one. The chain links TRBV9 to TRBJ2-5, with D perhaps TRBD1 or TRBD2 (5 bases each). The CDR3 is made up of 15 amino acids. V was shortened by 2 bases and J by 5 bases, with 16 bases between the two germline ends. Looked up from germline, CDR1 is SGDLS and CDR2 is YYNGEE. CDR3: CASSVGAYSVETQYF. The CDR3 coding sequence is TGTGCCAGCAGCGTCGGGGCTTACTCAGTTGAGACCCAGTACTTC.

The chain employs TRBV12-3 or TRBV12-4 and TRBJ2-7; 10 positions agree with TRBD2. V lost 2 bases and J lost 6; bases outside the gene matches: 7. The CDR3 is made up of 15 amino acids. The CDR3 spells CASSLSRGLAREQYF. The CDR3 region has the DNA TGTGCCAGCAGTTTAAGCCGGGGACTAGCGCGCGAGCAGTACTTC.

The rearrangement joins TRBV10-3 to TRBJ1-4; D ambiguous. This CDR3 comprises 15 residues. Germline-derived CDR1 and CDR2 are ENHRY and SYGVKD. V was pared by 3 bases and J by 4 bases, with 12 bases between. The CDR3 here is CAISDSTDVNEKLFF. CDR3 in DNA: TGTGCCATCAGTGATTCGACCGACGTTAATGAAAAACTGTTTTTT.

This clonotype was recorded a few times. The chain carries TRBV7-2 and TRBJ2-7; a possible D gene is TRBD1 (6 bases). V lost 5 bases, J lost 4 bases, and 15 bases lay in between. The CDR3 spans 14 residues. Germline V gene sequence: CDR1 SGHTA, CDR2 FQGNSA. The CDR3 nucleotides are TGTGCCAGCAGCCCTGAACAGGGAGCGTACGAGCAGTACTTC. Protein sequence: CASSPEQGAYEQYF.

This clonotype came up a few times. The chain is built from TRBV19 and TRBJ2-6, with TRBD1 matching over 8 bases. Trimming removed 10 bases from V and 0 bases from J; junction bases left unmatched: 11. The CDR3 spans 17 residues. CDR1 is LNHDA and CDR2 is SQIVND in the germline V gene (reference sequence). This CDR3 reads CATSTGGGYSGANVLTF. The DNA of the CDR3 is TGTGCCACCTCAACAGGGGGAGGCTACTCTGGGGCCAACGTCCTGACTTTC.

This clonotype was seen at least ten times. The rearrangement links TRBV7-2 to TRBJ2-7; 9 positions match TRBD1. The CDR3 runs 16 residues. Trimming cost V 2 bases and J 2 bases; bases outside gene matches: 7. Germline V gene data show CDR1 as SGHTA and CDR2 as FQGNSA. CDR3 sequence reads: CASSLSRDREPYEQYF. As DNA, the CDR3 is TGTGCCAGCAGCTTAAGCCGGGACAGGGAACCCTACGAGCAGTACTTC.

The sample holds many counts of this clonotype. This rearrangement joins TRBV7-9 to TRBJ2-7; D is possibly TRBD2 (7 bases). V lost 1 base, J lost 3 bases, and 10 bases lay in between. The CDR3 is made up of 14 amino acids. CDR1 and CDR2 from the germline V gene are SEHNR and FQNEAQ (reference sequence). DNA for the CDR3: TGTGCCAGCAGCTTAGGGGGGGGCTACTACGAGCAGTACTTC. It encodes CASSLGGGYYEQYF.

This clonotype was found a few times. The rearrangement joins TRBV15 to TRBJ2-5; D may correspond to TRBD1 or TRBD2 (5 bases each). CDR3 length: 14 amino acids. The V end lost 6 bases, the J end lost 2 bases, and 13 bases lay between the germline ends. CDR1 and CDR2 (germline): LNHNV, YYDKDF (reference sequence). This chain's CDR3 is CATRAGTLQETQYF. CDR3 nucleotides: TGTGCCACCAGAGCCGGGACCTTACAAGAGACCCAGTACTTC.

The chain links TRBV20-1 to TRBJ1-4, with D possibly TRBD1 on 5 matching bases. Trimming pared 3 bases from V and 3 bases from J, leaving 8 bases between. The CDR3 runs 13 residues. CDR1 is DFQATT, CDR2 SNEGSKA, per germline (reference sequence). This CDR3 is CSARSGPNEKLFF. In DNA form, the CDR3 reads TGCAGTGCTAGGTCAGGGCCTAATGAAAAACTGTTTTTT.

As to this clonotype: A read error is possible here, since a much larger clone lies one base away. This chain joins TRBV12-3 or TRBV12-4 and TRBJ2-1; D call uncertain. This CDR3 is 14 amino acids long. The CDR3 is CARSFQNSNNEQFF. For the CDR3, the DNA is TGTGCCAGAAGTTTCCAGAACAGCAACAATGAGCAGTTCTTC.

The CDR3 bases are TGTGCCAGCAGTGAAGCGGACAGGGGTGAAAAACTGTTTTTT. Amino acids: CASSEADRGEKLFF. The chain has TRBV25-1 and TRBJ1-4, with 9 bases fitting TRBD1. Germline V gives CDR1 MGHDK, CDR2 SYGVNS. V was pared by 2 bases and J by 7 bases, with 2 bases of the junction left unmatched. This CDR3 has 14 amino acids.